These 20 T cell receptor beta chains originate from one sample sequenced in a study of naive and memory T cell subsets (dated by TCRdb to the late 2010s). Library preparation was by UMI-ligation and nested PCR. Sequencing was carried out with an Illumina MiSeq. The beta constant-region primer consisted of an equimolar mixture of two oligonucleotides that together covered TRBC1 and TRBC2. Through fastp at Q25 and MiXCR, TCRdb rebuilt clones from the public reads, retaining in-frame beta chains. Entries that share a CDR3 protein sequence are merged under the most common genes and DNA. Present in this sample are 21,000 or so distinct CDR3 sequences, about 10% of which were seen just once. The ten largest clonotypes hold around 18% of the sample. Sequencing was carried out using central memory CD8+ T cells from blood. Taken with the paper, the label for cell subset or site translates to: central memory, CD45RA- CD27+. The receptors here all came from a human donor in good health.

In this sample, this clonotype turned up a few times. The chain uses TRBV6-5 and TRBJ2-2; TRBD2 matches at 12 bases. CDR3 size: 16 residues. Germline V CDR1 and CDR2: MNHEY, SVGAGI. V gave up 5 bases and J gave up 7 bases; unmatched junction bases: 8. CDR3 amino acids: CASSGTSGLLGGELFF. DNA of the CDR3: TGTGCCAGCAGTGGGACTAGCGGGTTGCTCGGCGGGGAGCTGTTTTTT.

The gene calls are TRBV7-8 and TRBJ2-3, with D perhaps TRBD1 (6 bases). Germline lookup yields CDR1 SGHVS and CDR2 FQNEAQ. The CDR3 runs 16 residues. V lost 5 bases, J lost 0 bases, and 15 bases lay in between. CDR3 sequence (DNA): TGTGCCAGCAGCGTCCCCCGTGGGGGCAGCACAGATACGCAGTATTTT. This codes for CASSVPRGGSTDTQYF. The complete variable domain, with remaining parts taken from reference TRBV7-8 and TRBJ2-3, reads GAGVSQSPRYKVAKRGQDVALRCDPISGHVSLFWYQQALGQGPEFLTYFQNEAQLDKSGLPSDRFFAERPEGSVSTLKIQRTQQEDSAVYLCASSVPRGGSTDTQYFGPGTRLTVL.

By share, this clonotype ranks as medium-sized. The rearrangement links TRBV5-1 to TRBJ2-2, with 8 bases fitting TRBD1. V lost 4 bases to trimming and J lost 4 bases; unmatched junction nucleotides: 6. The CDR3 has 15 residues. Germline CDR1 reads SGHRS; CDR2 reads YFSETQ. The CDR3, as DNA: TGCGCCAGCAGCCTGGCCGGGACAGGCACCGGGGAGCTGTTTTTT. It codes for CASSLAGTGTGELFF.

This clonotype was recorded a few times. The chain uses TRBV12-3 or TRBV12-4 and TRBJ2-2, with a tentative D call TRBD2 (5 bases). There are 16 residues in the CDR3. With 6 bases removed from V and 1 base from J, the gap between germline ends came to 15 bases. The CDR3 here is CASSITPAGNTGELFF. CDR3 nucleotide sequence: TGTGCCAGCAGCATCACCCCGGCGGGGAACACCGGGGAGCTGTTTTTT.

The chain recombines TRBV7-9 with TRBJ2-5; 11 nucleotides align to TRBD2. V gave up 5 bases and J gave up 6 bases; unmatched junction bases: 11. Germline CDR1 SEHNR, CDR2 FQNEAQ (reference sequence). The CDR3 has 16 residues. The CDR3 here is CASSPRVSSGGKTQYF. In DNA form, the CDR3 reads TGTGCCAGCAGCCCGCGGGTTTCTAGCGGGGGGAAGACCCAGTACTTC.

The gene calls are TRBV14 and TRBJ2-1; 9 bases line up with TRBD2. Germline assignment: CDR1 SGHDN and CDR2 FVKESK. Trimming took 3 bases from V and 4 from J; bases not matched to a gene: 7. The CDR3 consists of 16 residues. In nucleotides, the CDR3 is TGTGCCAGCAGCCAGTTAGCGGGAGTTCTATACAATGAGCAGTTCTTC. It is translated as CASSQLAGVLYNEQFF.

This clonotype was found a few times. The chain couples TRBV6-1 to TRBJ1-1; a possible D gene is TRBD1 (5 bases). CDR3 length: 13 residues. CDR1 MNHNS and CDR2 SASEGT come from the germline V gene. Deletions cut 5 bases from V and 6 bases from J, with 13 bases between. The CDR3 DNA reads TGTGCCAGCAGTTGGGGGGTCCGACCTGAAGCTTTCTTT. Translation: CASSWGVRPEAFF.

This clonotype was seen ten or more times. This chain links TRBV27 with TRBJ1-1; D ambiguous. Trimming took 5 bases from V and 11 from J, leaving 18 bases between them. This CDR3 is built from 13 residues. In germline, CDR1 is MNHEY, CDR2 SMNVEV (reference sequence). The CDR3 coding sequence is TGTGCCAGCAGTCCAACCTGGGCGGAAAATGCTTTCTTT. Protein: CASSPTWAENAFF.

This clonotype appeared a few times. The CDR3 DNA is TGTGCCAGCAGTTCTAACCCACCCCTAGCGGACTCCTACAATGAGCAGTTCTTC. This sequence encodes CASSSNPPLADSYNEQFF. V usage is TRBV6-2 or TRBV6-3 and J usage is TRBJ2-1, with TRBD2 matching over 7 bases. Trimming took 4 bases from V and 0 from J; bases not matched to a gene: 12. The length of the CDR3 is 18 residues. Per the germline V gene, CDR1 is MNHEY and CDR2 is SVGEGT.

Many counts were recorded for this clonotype. The chain couples TRBV5-4 to TRBJ1-4; a possible D gene is TRBD1 (6 bases). The CDR3 is 14 residues long. Germline V gene lookup returns CDR1 SGHNT and CDR2 YYREEE (reference sequence). V was clipped by 4 bases and J by 1 base, with 8 bases between them. CDR3 sequence reads: CASSNRETNEKLFF. The CDR3 DNA follows: TGTGCCAGCAGCAACAGGGAAACTAATGAAAAACTGTTTTTT. Full variable domain (missing parts from reference TRBV5-4 and TRBJ1-4): ETGVTQSPTHLIKTRGQQVTLRCSSQSGHNTVSWYQQALGQGPQFIFQYYREEENGRGNFPPRFSGLQFPNYSSELNVNALELDDSALYLCASSNRETNEKLFFGSGTQLSVL.

The J gene is TRBJ1-1, the V gene TRBV30, with TRBD1 as a possible D gene (5 bases). The CDR3 runs 14 residues. The germline gives CDR1 GTSNPN, CDR2 SVGIG (reference sequence). Between the trimmed V and J ends, which lost 3 bases and 7 bases, there was a span of 18 bases. The CDR3 reads CAWSLTGTHHEAFF. CDR3 bases: TGTGCCTGGAGCCTTACCGGGACTCACCATGAAGCTTTCTTT. The full variable domain, with the rest looked up from reference TRBV30 and TRBJ1-1, is SQTIHQWPATLVQPVGSPLSLECTVEGTSNPNLYWYRQAAGRGLQLLFYSVGIGQISSEVPQNLSASRPQDRQFILSSKKLLLSDSGFYLCAWSLTGTHHEAFFGQGTRLTVV.

Written as DNA, the CDR3 is TGTGCCAGCTCACCACCTTGGACAGGGAGAGTCGCTGGAAACACCATATATTTT. Residues: CASSPPWTGRVAGNTIYF. The V and J genes are TRBV18 and TRBJ1-3; the match to TRBD1 covers 8 bases. Germline V gene lookup returns CDR1 KGHSH and CDR2 LQKENI. CDR3 length: 18 residues. Trimming removed 0 bases from V and 2 bases from J; junction bases left unmatched: 9.

The chain is built from TRBV29-1 and TRBJ2-5; 7 nucleotides line up with TRBD1. The V and J ends lost 4 bases and 3 bases, in that order; junction bases with no gene match: 8. The germline V gene has CDR1 SQVTM and CDR2 ANQGSEA. The CDR3 is made up of 14 amino acids. The CDR3 nucleotides read TGCAGCGTTGGCCCGGGACAGTTTGAAGAGACCCAGTACTTC. Translation: CSVGPGQFEETQYF. Filled out from reference TRBV29-1 and TRBJ2-5, the complete variable domain reads SAVISQKPSRDICQRGTSLTIQCQVDSQVTMMFWYRQQPGQSLTLIATANQGSEATYESGFVIDKFPISRPNLTFSTLTVSNMSPEDSSIYLCSVGPGQFEETQYFGPGTRLLVL.

CDR3 in DNA: TGTGCCAGCAGCGCCCCTATAGCGTCAACCTACAATGAGCAGTTCTTC. Protein sequence: CASSAPIASTYNEQFF. The chain joins TRBV9 to TRBJ2-1; TRBD2 might be the D (5 bases). This CDR3 is built from 16 residues. V shed 3 bases and J shed 2 bases, with 15 bases lying between them. The germline V gene has CDR1 SGDLS and CDR2 YYNGEE.

This clonotype has just a few counts. The chain joins TRBV9 to TRBJ2-3; no definite D call. CDR1 is SGDLS and CDR2 is YYNGEE in the germline V gene. This CDR3 is built from 17 residues. V dropped 4 bases and J dropped 2 bases, with 20 bases sitting between them. CDR3 nucleotide sequence: TGTGCCAGCAGCTGGCACCAAGCAGGCCCGACCACAGATACGCAGTATTTT. It translates to CASSWHQAGPTTDTQYF.

This clonotype was picked up many times. The J gene is TRBJ2-1, the V gene TRBV20-1; possible D gene TRBD2, 7 bases. Germline V lookup: CDR1 DFQATT, CDR2 SNEGSKA (reference sequence). With 1 base removed from V and 7 bases from J, the gap between germline ends came to 17 bases. This CDR3 is built from 15 residues. CDR3 DNA sequence: TGCAGTGCTAGAGGGGTTACGGGGGGCAGGAATGAGCAGTTCTTC. Translation gives CSARGVTGGRNEQFF.

Many counts were recorded for this clonotype. V and J are TRBV7-9 and TRBJ1-2; D is unclear. V gave up 4 bases and J gave up 5 bases, with 17 bases separating them. Germline V gives CDR1 SEHNR, CDR2 FQNEAQ (reference sequence). The CDR3 runs to 15 residues. The DNA for the CDR3 is TGTGCCAGCAGCTCTGAAGGGTGGCGCGAGTATGGCTACACCTTC. It translates to CASSSEGWREYGYTF.

This clonotype was recorded at least ten times. The chain couples TRBV10-3 to TRBJ1-1; 7 bases fit TRBD1. Germline V CDR1 and CDR2: ENHRY, SYGVKD. Trimming cost V 4 bases and J 1 base; bases outside gene matches: 0. The CDR3 covers 13 residues. The CDR3 loop reads CAISGQGNTEAFF. In DNA, the CDR3 is TGTGCCATCAGTGGACAGGGGAACACTGAAGCTTTCTTT.

Many counts were recorded for this clonotype. V usage is TRBV12-3 or TRBV12-4 and J usage is TRBJ2-5; a possible D gene is TRBD1 (5 bases). This CDR3 spans 15 amino acids. V lost 6 bases, J lost 5 bases, and 19 bases lay in between. CDR3 in DNA: TGTGCCAGCAGACCCACAGGTTCCTCGAGGGAGACCCAGTACTTC. Translated: CASRPTGSSRETQYF.

The V and J genes are TRBV27 and TRBJ2-3; 8 nucleotides match TRBD1. With 2 bases clipped from V and 1 base from J, the junction kept 2 bases outside the gene matches. The CDR3 is made up of 15 amino acids. CDR1 MNHEY and CDR2 SMNVEV come from the germline V gene (reference sequence). DNA for the CDR3: TGTGCCAGCAGTTTAGGACAGGGTGGCACAGATACGCAGTATTTT. Translation: CASSLGQGGTDTQYF.